What follows are 6 T cell receptor delta chains derived from one specimen sequenced in a study of delta chains in infants with herpesvirus infections. Gamma-chain- and delta-chain-specific primers converted PBMC RNA into TCR cDNA. TCRdb repeated clone calling on the RT-PCR reads with CATT. The table shows under 1,500 delta-chain clones, with about 35% occurring only once. The sample here was peripheral blood, taken at time point 1 of longitudinal follow-up. The receptors stem from a human donor who was a Ugandan infant, either HIV-exposed or HIV-unexposed (not recorded which).

The rearrangement joins TRDV1 to TRDJ1; 8 positions agree with TRDD3. Unmatched junction bases numbered 12, after V lost 0 bases and J lost 0 bases. Germline V lookup: CDR1 TSWWSYY, CDR2 QGS. The CDR3 totals 19 residues. The CDR3 DNA follows: TGTGCTCTTGGGGAACTAGAGGGGATACCCACCCTGTACACCGATAAACTCATCTTT. Protein: CALGELEGIPTLYTDKLIF.

A note on this clone: A far larger clone is one base from this, pointing to a likely read error. This sequence joins TRDV1 and TRDJ1; D remains ambiguous. CDR1 and CDR2 from the germline V gene are TSWWSYY and QGS. Between the trimmed V and J ends, which lost 2 bases and 0 bases, there was a span of 22 bases. The CDR3 totals 19 residues. The CDR3 DNA follows: TGTGCTCTTGGGGAAAGTTCTAACATCAAAGCCTTTTACACCGATAAACTCATCTTT. This translates into CALGESSNIKAFYTDKLIF.

The chain couples TRDV2 to TRDJ1; 13 bases are a match to TRDD3. The V and J ends lost 2 bases and 3 bases, in that order; junction bases with no gene match: 8. Germline-derived CDR1 and CDR2 are GEAIGNYY and EKD. The CDR3 is 17 amino acids. CDR3 sequence: CACDNRTGGYASDKLIF. The CDR3 DNA is TGTGCCTGTGACAACCGTACTGGGGGATACGCTTCCGATAAACTCATCTTT.

Turning to this clone: A read error is likely here: a far larger clone is one base away. This sequence joins TRDV1 and TRDJ3; TRDD3 agrees at 11 bases. CDR3 length equals 22 residues. The germline gives CDR1 TSWWSYY, CDR2 QGS. For the CDR3, the DNA is TGTGCTCTTGGGGAACTAATAGACCCCTACCCTGGGGGATACTGGGACACCCGAAAGATGTTTTTC. Its protein product is CALGELIDPYPGGYWDTRKMFF.

Within the sample, this clone is large. Other DNA sequences of this sample code for an identical CDR3. The chain recombines TRDV1 with TRDJ1; tentative D call: TRDD3 (6 bases). The CDR3 spans 26 residues. Per the germline V gene, CDR1 is TSWWSYY and CDR2 is QGS. V was pared by 2 bases and J by 0 bases, with 43 bases between. CDR3 DNA: TGTGCTCTTGGGGAAGAGGCGAGTCGCCCTTCAAATCCCTGGGGCCATGGTCCCGTTTACACCGATAAACTCATCTTT. Translating gives CALGEEASRPSNPWGHGPVYTDKLIF.

Regarding this clone: This may stem from a read error, because a much larger clone lies one nucleotide away. The gene calls are TRDV1 and TRDJ1; TRDD3 matches at 9 bases. CDR3 length: 17 amino acids. In germline, CDR1 is TSWWSYY, CDR2 QGS. The CDR3 coding sequence is TGTGCTCTTGACAGCTCCCTCTCACTGGGGGACACCGATAAACGCATCTTT. This gives the protein CALDSSLSLGDTDKRIF.